Reported below is one TCR beta chain. The data belong to a study of blood T cell repertoires in COVID-19. Turning to the study itself: Nucleic acid was either cDNA or gDNA, and it came from T cells, B-cell-depleted T cells, or PBMCs.

Original processing notes: The authors estimated nucleated cell counts from reference gene primer amplification. Only in-frame clones appear in the TCRdb table, and some are missing; sequencing was by immunoSEQ multiplex PCR. That table gives V, J and clone size, and the DNA gave D and trimming. The table shows around 270,000 clones, with around 89% occurring only once. Sequenced: peripheral blood. The source of this sequence is a man aged 25-40 years with acute or convalescent COVID-19.

The CDR3 DNA sequence: TGTGCCAGCTCACCCCGGACAGGGGGGGATGAGCAGTTCTTC. This encodes CASSPRTGGDEQFF. The chain links TRBV18 to TRBJ2-1; 10 nucleotides align to TRBD1. J lost 8 bases, V lost 3 bases, and 4 bases had no gene match. Germline V lookup: CDR1 KGHSH, CDR2 LQKENI. The CDR3 runs 14 residues.